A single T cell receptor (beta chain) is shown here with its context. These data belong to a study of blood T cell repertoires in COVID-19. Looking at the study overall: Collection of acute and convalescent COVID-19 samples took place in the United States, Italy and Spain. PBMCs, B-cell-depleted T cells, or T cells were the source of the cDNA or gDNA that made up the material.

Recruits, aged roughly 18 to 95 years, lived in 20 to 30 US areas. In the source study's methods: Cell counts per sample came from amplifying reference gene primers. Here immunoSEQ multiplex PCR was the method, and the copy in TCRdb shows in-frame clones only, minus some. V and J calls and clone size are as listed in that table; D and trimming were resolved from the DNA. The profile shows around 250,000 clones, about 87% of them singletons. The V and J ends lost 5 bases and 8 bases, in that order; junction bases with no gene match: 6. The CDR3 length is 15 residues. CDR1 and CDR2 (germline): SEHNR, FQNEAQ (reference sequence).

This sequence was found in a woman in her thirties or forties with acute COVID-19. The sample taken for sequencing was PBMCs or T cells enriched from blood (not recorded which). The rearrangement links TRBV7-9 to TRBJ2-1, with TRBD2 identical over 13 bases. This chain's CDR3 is CASSQGLAGADEQFF. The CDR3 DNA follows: TGTGCCAGCAGCCAAGGACTAGCGGGAGCCGATGAGCAGTTCTTC.